A single sample is the source of the 2 T cell receptor beta chains below, sequenced in a study of blood T cell repertoires in COVID-19. Produced via immunoSEQ multiplex PCR; TCRdb's table is partial and in-frame only. Among 180,000 or so clones listed, around four fifths were seen once. The specimen was peripheral blood. These receptor sequences come from a human donor with acute or convalescent COVID-19. The donor label of this sample is uncertain.

This clone was seen a few times. J is TRBJ2-5 and V is TRBV3-1 (or the pseudogene TRBV3-2); unclear D gene. V was pared by 0 bases and J by 3 bases, with 8 bases between. This CDR3 has 14 amino acids. Germline CDR1 is LGHDT and CDR2 is YNNKEL (reference sequence). DNA of the CDR3: TGTGCCAGCAGCCAAGACAGTCAGGAAGAGACCCAGTACTTC. Translated, it gives CASSQDSQEETQYF.

The J gene is TRBJ2-7, the V gene TRBV3-1 (or the pseudogene TRBV3-2); TRBD2 agrees at 10 bases. There are 16 residues in the CDR3. V shed 1 base and J 3 bases; nucleotides not matched to a gene: 6. Germline V gives CDR1 LGHDT, CDR2 YNNKEL (reference sequence). CDR3 bases: TGTGCCAGCAGCCAAGTTGCGGCTAGCGGGGGCTACGAGCAGTACTTC. Translation gives CASSQVAASGGYEQYF.